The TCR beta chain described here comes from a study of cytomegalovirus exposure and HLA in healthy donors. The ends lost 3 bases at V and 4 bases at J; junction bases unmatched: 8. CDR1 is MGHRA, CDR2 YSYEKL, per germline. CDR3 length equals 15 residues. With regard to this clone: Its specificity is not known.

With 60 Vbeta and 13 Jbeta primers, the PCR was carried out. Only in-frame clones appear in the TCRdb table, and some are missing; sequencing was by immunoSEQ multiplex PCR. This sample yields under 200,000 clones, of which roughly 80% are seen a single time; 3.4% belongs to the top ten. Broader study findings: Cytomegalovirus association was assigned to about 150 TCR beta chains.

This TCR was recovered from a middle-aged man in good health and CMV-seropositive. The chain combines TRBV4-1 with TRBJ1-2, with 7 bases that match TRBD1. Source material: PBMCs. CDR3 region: CASSQGGTAVYGYTF. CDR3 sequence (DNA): TGCGCCAGCAGCCAGGGCGGGACAGCCGTCTATGGCTACACCTTC.